Following are 28 T cell receptor beta chains from one sample sequenced in a study of cytomegalovirus exposure and HLA in healthy donors. In the PCR, 60 Vbeta and 13 Jbeta primers were used. TCRdb's table, derived via immunoSEQ multiplex PCR, lists solely in-frame clones and lacks some. The sample carries around 75,000 clones, about 70% recorded once. Source material: PBMCs. The origin of the receptors is a man aged 18 to 30 in good health and CMV-seronegative.

V usage is TRBV7-8 and J usage is TRBJ2-1, with D maybe TRBD1 (6 bases). V was clipped by 5 bases and J by 2 bases, with 13 bases between them. CDR3 length: 15 amino acids. Germline values: CDR1 SGHVS, CDR2 FQNEAQ. The CDR3 loop reads CASSLPDRPYNEQFF. CDR3 DNA: TGTGCCAGCAGCCTCCCGGACAGACCCTACAATGAGCAGTTCTTC.

This chain links TRBV7-3 with TRBJ1-6; TRBD1 agrees at 10 bases. CDR3 length: 15 residues. With V trimmed by 5 bases and J by 5 bases, 3 bases remained unmatched. Germline V gives CDR1 SGHTA, CDR2 FQGTGA. In DNA form, the CDR3 reads TGTGCCAGCAGCCCGGGACAGGGGAATAATTCACCCCTCCACTTT. This translates into CASSPGQGNNSPLHF.

The chain carries TRBV10-3 and TRBJ1-3, with a possible D match to TRBD1 (5 bases). With 3 bases removed from V and 8 bases from J, the gap between germline ends came to 14 bases. The CDR3 totals 14 residues. The germline gives CDR1 ENHRY, CDR2 SYGVKD. The CDR3 DNA follows: TGTGCCATCAGTGAAAACAGCATAGGGGACACCATATATTTT. Its translation is CAISENSIGDTIYF.

This clone was observed a few times. This chain connects TRBV6-6 to TRBJ1-6; possibly TRBD1 for D (5 bases). The CDR3 is 15 residues long. The ends were cut back, 3 bases at V and 0 bases at J, with 6 bases in the middle. Germline V gives CDR1 MNHNY, CDR2 SVGAGI (reference sequence). The DNA of the CDR3 is TGTGCCAGCAGTTATGACAGCTCCTATAATTCACCCCTCCACTTT. Its protein product is CASSYDSSYNSPLHF.

The DNA for the CDR3 is TGTGCCAGCAGCTTCGACAGGGGAAGAAATTCACCCCTCCACTTT. This sequence encodes CASSFDRGRNSPLHF. This sequence joins TRBV7-3 and TRBJ1-6; 8 bases fit TRBD1. V lost 3 bases and J lost 7; bases outside the gene matches: 5. CDR3 length: 15 residues. Germline V gene sequence: CDR1 SGHTA, CDR2 FQGTGA.

V and J are TRBV7-9 and TRBJ2-7; D might be TRBD2 (6 bases). The CDR3 sequence is 14 residues long. Trimming took 5 bases from V and 3 from J, leaving 14 bases between them. CDR1 SEHNR and CDR2 FQNEAQ come from the germline V gene (reference sequence). CDR3 bases: TGTGCCAGCAGCCAACCGGGACTGAGCTACGAGCAGTACTTC. Encoded protein: CASSQPGLSYEQYF. The variable domain in full, completed from reference TRBV7-9 and TRBJ2-7, reads DTGVSQNPRHKITKRGQNVTFRCDPISEHNRLYWYRQTLGQGPEFLTYFQNEAQLEKSRLLSDRFSAERPKGSFSTLEIQRTEQGDSAMYLCASSQPGLSYEQYFGPGTRLTVT.

The rearrangement links TRBV2 to TRBJ1-5; D unresolved. This CDR3 spans 12 amino acids. Germline assignment: CDR1 SNHLY and CDR2 FYNNEI. V lost 5 bases and J 4 bases, leaving 6 bases between the germline ends. The CDR3 DNA is TGTGCCAGCAGTCGGTCGAATCAGCCCCAGCATTTT. Protein sequence: CASSRSNQPQHF.

CDR3 coding DNA: TGTGCCAGCAGTTATGGACTAGCGGGGGCCCTCCACAATGAGCAGTTCTTC. This codes for CASSYGLAGALHNEQFF. This chain links TRBV28 with TRBJ2-1, with 13 bases fitting TRBD2. J lost 5 bases, V lost 4 bases, and 8 bases had no gene match. The CDR3 covers 17 residues. CDR1 and CDR2 from the germline V gene are MDHEN and SYDVKM.

The CDR3 sequence is CASSPDFLQGDGYTF. For the CDR3, the DNA is TGTGCCAGCTCACCGGATTTTCTACAGGGGGATGGCTACACCTTC. The chain joins TRBV18 to TRBJ1-2; 8 bases match TRBD1. The CDR3 contains 15 residues. The junction had 9 bases not matched to a gene; V was cut back by 3 bases and J by 6 bases. Germline-derived CDR1 and CDR2 are KGHSH and LQKENI.

The rearrangement links TRBV5-7 to TRBJ1-5; D is unresolved. TRBV5-7 is filed as an ORF, its function uncertain. Trimming shortened V by 0 bases and J by 5 bases, and 12 bases separated the two germline ends. The CDR3 is 15 amino acids. The chain's CDR3 is CASSLAGCGDQPQHF. The CDR3 DNA is TGTGCCAGCAGCTTGGCGGGGTGTGGGGATCAGCCCCAGCATTTT.

The chain has TRBV11-1 and TRBJ2-3; TRBD1 aligns across 8 bases. Unmatched junction bases numbered 5, after V lost 5 bases and J lost 4 bases. The CDR3 loop spans 14 amino acids. CDR1 and CDR2 from the germline V gene are SGHAT and FQDESV (reference sequence). CDR3 DNA: TGTGCCAGCAGCACCCGGACAGGGTCAGATACGCAGTATTTT. Protein product: CASSTRTGSDTQYF.

This rearrangement joins TRBV5-6 to TRBJ1-3; D call uncertain. V was clipped by 1 base and J by 0 bases, with 5 bases between them. The germline CDR1 and CDR2 sequences are SGHDT and YYEEEE. This CDR3 is 14 amino acids long. CDR3 loop: CASSLWSSGNTIYF. The CDR3 region has the DNA TGTGCCAGCAGCTTGTGGAGCTCTGGAAACACCATATATTTT. The entire variable domain, with the rest obtained from reference TRBV5-6 and TRBJ1-3, is as follows: DAGVTQSPTHLIKTRGQQVTLRCSPKSGHDTVSWYQQALGQGPQFIFQYYEEEERQRGNFPDRFSGHQFPNYSSELNVNALLLGDSALYLCASSLWSSGNTIYFGEGSWLTVV.

The V gene is TRBV10-3, the J gene TRBJ1-5; the D is unclear. This CDR3 is built from 15 residues. Per the germline V gene, CDR1 is ENHRY and CDR2 is SYGVKD. The V and J ends lost 0 bases and 2 bases respectively, with 8 bases between them. The CDR3 DNA sequence: TGTGCCATCAGTGAGTCGGGAGGGCGCAATCAGCCCCAGCATTTT. Protein sequence: CAISESGGRNQPQHF.

Only a few counts were recorded for this clone. The V call is TRBV14, the J call TRBJ2-1; tentatively, D is TRBD1 (5 bases). V lost 4 bases and J lost 1, with 11 bases in between. Per the germline V gene, CDR1 is SGHDN and CDR2 is FVKESK. CDR3 length: 15 amino acids. Here the CDR3 reads CASSPRRASYNEQFF. DNA of the CDR3: TGTGCCAGCAGCCCGCGCAGGGCTTCCTACAATGAGCAGTTCTTC. Based on the CDR3 plus reference TRBV14 and TRBJ2-1, the full variable domain is EAGVTQFPSHSVIEKGQTVTLRCDPISGHDNLYWYRRVMGKEIKFLLHFVKESKQDESGMPNNRFLAERTGGTYSTLKVQPAELEDSGVYFCASSPRRASYNEQFFGPGTRLTVL.

V usage is TRBV12-5 and J usage is TRBJ2-5; D gene uncertain. This CDR3 is built from 14 residues. Germline loops: CDR1 LGHNT, CDR2 FRNRAP. The V end lost 7 bases, the J end lost 1 base, and 13 bases lay between the germline ends. The CDR3 DNA reads TGTGCTAGTGCCCCCGGCACGGGCCAAGAGACCCAGTACTTC. Translation gives CASAPGTGQETQYF.

The chain joins TRBV6-5 to TRBJ1-5, with 8 bases fitting TRBD1. The CDR3 sequence is 15 residues long. Unmatched junction bases numbered 6, after V lost 5 bases and J lost 3 bases. Germline CDR1 is MNHEY and CDR2 is SVGAGI. The CDR3 sequence is CASSRGTGYNQPQHF. As DNA, the CDR3 is TGTGCCAGCAGTCGGGGGACAGGTTACAATCAGCCCCAGCATTTT.

The chain carries TRBV7-9 and TRBJ2-7; 7 bases map to TRBD1. Germline trimming cut 6 bases from V and 2 bases from J; bases unmatched to any gene: 7. Per the germline V gene, CDR1 is SEHNR and CDR2 is FQNEAQ (reference sequence). The CDR3 loop spans 14 amino acids. The CDR3 sequence: CASRPGTDTYEQYF. The CDR3 bases are TGTGCCAGCAGACCCGGGACAGATACCTACGAGCAGTACTTC. The full variable domain, with the rest looked up from reference TRBV7-9 and TRBJ2-7, is DTGVSQNPRHKITKRGQNVTFRCDPISEHNRLYWYRQTLGQGPEFLTYFQNEAQLEKSRLLSDRFSAERPKGSFSTLEIQRTEQGDSAMYLCASRPGTDTYEQYFGPGTRLTVT.

This chain connects TRBV19 to TRBJ1-2; unclear D gene. This CDR3 is built from 14 residues. In germline, CDR1 is LNHDA, CDR2 SQIVND (reference sequence). Deletions cut 5 bases from V and 3 bases from J, with 13 bases between. The CDR3 DNA reads TGTGCCAGTAGTTTTACGGCCAGCGACTATGGCTACACCTTC. Amino acids: CASSFTASDYGYTF.

This clone has only a few counts. The genes are TRBV4-3 and TRBJ1-4, with D possibly matching TRBD1 (5 bases). Germline V gene sequence: CDR1 LGHNA, CDR2 YSLEER. Trimming stripped 1 base from V and 6 bases from J, with 18 bases between. The CDR3 covers 17 residues. This CDR3 reads CASSQASSGLGYEKLFF. In nucleotides, the CDR3 is TGCGCCAGCAGCCAAGCGAGTTCAGGGCTGGGCTATGAAAAACTGTTTTTT.

This chain joins TRBV19 and TRBJ2-2; possible D gene TRBD2, 7 bases. V lost 4 bases, J lost 4 bases, and 13 bases lay in between. The CDR3 has 15 residues. Germline lookup yields CDR1 LNHDA and CDR2 SQIVND (reference sequence). CDR3 sequence (DNA): TGTGCCAGTAGTAGTGCGGGGGCGATCACCGGGGAGCTGTTTTTT. Translating gives CASSSAGAITGELFF. Complete variable domain (other parts from reference TRBV19 and TRBJ2-2): DGGITQSPKYLFRKEGQNVTLSCEQNLNHDAMYWYRQDPGQGLRLIYYSQIVNDFQKGDIAEGYSVSREKKESFPLTVTSAQKNPTAFYLCASSSAGAITGELFFGEGSRLTVL.

In its sample, this clone was seen once. The chain has TRBV7-2 and TRBJ2-1, with 7 bases identical to TRBD1. Germline loops: CDR1 SGHTA, CDR2 FQGNSA. Germline trimming cut 1 base from V and 6 bases from J; bases unmatched to any gene: 6. CDR3 size: 15 residues. The CDR3 loop reads CASSLGTGYSNEQFF. The CDR3 nucleotides read TGTGCCAGCAGCTTAGGGACAGGATATTCCAATGAGCAGTTCTTC.

V is TRBV7-2 and J is TRBJ2-5; a possible D gene is TRBD2 (6 bases). The germline V gene encodes CDR1 SGHTA and CDR2 FQGNSA. V dropped 0 bases and J dropped 3 bases, with 17 bases sitting between them. The CDR3 consists of 17 residues. The DNA for the CDR3 is TGTGCCAGCAGCTTAGCGGGCGGGGTCTATGCGGAAGAGACCCAGTACTTC. Amino acid sequence: CASSLAGGVYAEETQYF.

The chain combines TRBV7-2 with TRBJ1-5; D gene uncertain. Germline V gene sequence: CDR1 SGHTA, CDR2 FQGNSA. The CDR3 covers 12 residues. Trimming pared 1 base from V and 6 bases from J, leaving 4 bases between. CDR3 nucleotides: TGTGCCAGCAGCTTAGGAGGTCAGCCCCAGCATTTT. Its protein is CASSLGGQPQHF.

The gene calls are TRBV7-8 and TRBJ2-7, with TRBD1 identical over 7 bases. The V gene's germline CDR1 is SGHVS and CDR2 FQNEAQ. V dropped 1 base and J dropped 4; count of bases not matched to a gene: 7. There are 15 residues in the CDR3. The CDR3 bases are TGTGCCAGCAGCTTAGGAGGCAGGGGGTCGTACGAGCAGTACGTC. Its protein product is CASSLGGRGSYEQYV.

V is TRBV5-4 and J is TRBJ2-5; 12 bases fit TRBD2. The germline gives CDR1 SGHNT, CDR2 YYREEE (reference sequence). The CDR3 consists of 17 residues. V shed 4 bases, J shed 7 bases, and the junction held 14 bases outside the gene matches. CDR3 residues: CASSQGLAGNEMGTQYF. The CDR3, as DNA: TGTGCCAGCAGCCAAGGACTAGCGGGGAACGAAATGGGGACCCAGTACTTC.

The chain joins TRBV19 to TRBJ1-5; D perhaps matches TRBD1 (6 bases). The V end was cut by 7 bases, the J end by 0 bases, with 16 bases between. Germline V lookup: CDR1 LNHDA, CDR2 SQIVND (reference sequence). The CDR3 runs to 16 residues. The CDR3 bases are TGTGCCAGTACCGGACAGCCTCAGGGTAGCAATCAGCCCCAGCATTTT. Translation gives CASTGQPQGSNQPQHF.

This clone was found a few times. The rearrangement uses TRBV6-1 and TRBJ2-3; 9 positions match TRBD1. CDR3 length: 16 amino acids. Germline assignment: CDR1 MNHNS and CDR2 SASEGT. V trimming: 2 bases; J trimming: 5 bases; junction bases outside the gene matches: 8. The CDR3 nucleotides read TGTGCCAGCAGTGAAAAACGGGACAGGGCAAGAGATACGCAGTATTTT. Protein: CASSEKRDRARDTQYF.

The gene calls are TRBV5-4 and TRBJ2-3; 11 nucleotides align to TRBD2. The length of the CDR3 is 17 residues. Germline values: CDR1 SGHNT, CDR2 YYREEE (reference sequence). V was pared by 2 bases and J by 2 bases, with 7 bases of the junction left unmatched. In DNA form, the CDR3 reads TGTGCCAGCAGCTTCGGTAGCGGGGGGGGTAACACAGATACGCAGTATTTT. As protein: CASSFGSGGGNTDTQYF.